The rows below give T cell receptor beta chains drawn from one sample of a study of blood T cells in healthy people across ages. MiXCR, applied by TCRdb to the 5' RACE reads, yields one record per CDR3 protein. The data show about 650,000 distinct CDR3 sequences, over 40% seen once. What was sequenced was blood. The receptors originated from a woman aged 80 or over in good health. Both conserved end residues are part of each CDR3. D genes are given only for firm matches. A clone size is listed for some rows: how often the clone was seen (once, few, many), or a class if it is expanded.

v_gene	j_gene	abundance	d_gene	CDR3nt	CDR3aa
TRBV7-2	TRBJ2-2	NA	NA	TGTGCCAGCAGCCAGCGTGCGTTCGTTTCCGGGGAGCTGTTTTTT	CASSQRAFVSGELFF
TRBV5-1	TRBJ2-1	many	TRBD1	TGCGCCAGCAGCTTGGAAGGACAGGAGTACAATGAGCAGTTCTTC	CASSLEGQEYNEQFF
TRBV5-1	TRBJ2-7	NA	NA	TGCGCCAGCAGCCCTTCTATTCGGGGCGAAGGGCTTGAGCAGTACTTC	CASSPSIRGEGLEQYF
TRBV12-3/TRBV12-4	TRBJ2-2	NA	NA	TGTGCCAGCACCTTGGGCAGTTCCATCGGGGAGCTGTTTTTT	CASTLGSSIGELFF
TRBV6-6	TRBJ2-5	once	NA	TGTGCCAGCACTCCAAGTTCCGGTGTACAGACCCAGTACTTC	CASTPSSGVQTQYF
TRBV19	TRBJ2-1	NA	TRBD2	TGTGCCAGTAGTTCGCTAGCGGGTAGGAATGAGCAGTTCTTC	CASSSLAGRNEQFF
TRBV12-3/TRBV12-4	TRBJ1-2	NA	NA	TGTGCCAGCAGTCCAGGTCGAACTGCGTACACCTTC	CASSPGRTAYTF
TRBV12-3/TRBV12-4	TRBJ1-2	many	NA	TGTGCCAGCAGTTTGCCGGGAAGAGGCTACACCTTC	CASSLPGRGYTF
TRBV5-1	TRBJ1-4	few	NA	TGCGCCAGCAGCTTGACCCGGACGGGAACTAATGAAAAACTGTTTTTT	CASSLTRTGTNEKLFF
TRBV5-1	TRBJ2-7	few	NA	TGCGCCAGCAGCTTGGCCTTTGGCTACGAGCAGTACTTC	CASSLAFGYEQYF
TRBV20-1	TRBJ2-7	NA	TRBD1	TGCAGTGCTAGCAGGTCGGGACAGAACTACGAGCAGTACTTC	CSASRSGQNYEQYF
TRBV14	TRBJ1-5	few	NA	TGTGCCAGCAGCCTTCCTCCGGGACACCCCAGCAATCAGCCCCAGCATTTT	CASSLPPGHPSNQPQHF
TRBV20-1	TRBJ2-5	many	NA	TGCAGTGCTAAAGACAGCCCCCAAGAGACCCAGTACTTC	CSAKDSPQETQYF
TRBV5-1	TRBJ2-7	many	NA	TGCGCCAGCAGCTTGGCCTTCCCCAACGAGCAGTACTTC	CASSLAFPNEQYF
TRBV12-3/TRBV12-4	TRBJ2-1	NA	NA	TGTGCCAGCAGCACACTAGACAGCTCCCACAATGAGCAGTTCTTC	CASSTLDSSHNEQFF
TRBV5-1	TRBJ2-2	few	TRBD2	TGCGCCAGCAGCCCTGATAGCGGGAGGGCTGCCGGGGAGCTGTTTTTT	CASSPDSGRAAGELFF
TRBV12-3/TRBV12-4	TRBJ2-5	NA	TRBD2	TGTGCCAGCAGTTTACGTGAGACTAGCGGGAGAGAGACCCAGTACTTC	CASSLRETSGRETQYF